These 29 T cell receptor beta chains were sequenced from one sample in a study of T cell responses to AZD1222 COVID-19 vaccine. This table comes from immunoSEQ multiplex PCR, and its TCRdb copy is limited to in-frame clones, with some not included. The table has about 120,000 clones, about 90% seen once; the top ten hold approximately 5.1%. The material was peripheral blood, obtained on day 0 of AZD1222 vaccination. Receptor source: an adult in good health.

The chain joins TRBV29-1 to TRBJ1-2; weak D call: TRBD1 (5 bases). Trimming stripped 3 bases from V and 0 bases from J, with 17 bases between. The germline CDR1 and CDR2 sequences are SQVTM and ANQGSEA. The CDR3 is made up of 16 amino acids. The CDR3 sequence is CSVDDPSVGANYGYTF. The CDR3 nucleotides read TGCAGCGTTGATGACCCAAGTGTGGGGGCTAACTATGGCTACACCTTC.

Only one count was recorded for this clone. The chain couples TRBV3-1 (or the pseudogene TRBV3-2) to TRBJ2-3; D is possibly TRBD2 (5 bases). CDR3 length: 15 residues. CDR1 LGHDT and CDR2 YNNKEL come from the germline V gene (reference sequence). The V and J ends lost 0 bases and 2 bases respectively, with 9 bases between them. CDR3 region: CASSQDGLATDTQYF. Here the CDR3 DNA reads TGTGCCAGCAGCCAAGATGGGCTAGCCACAGATACGCAGTATTTT.

The chain uses TRBV27 and TRBJ1-6; 7 bases are shared with TRBD1. The germline CDR1 and CDR2 sequences are MNHEY and SMNVEV (reference sequence). This CDR3 region has 18 residues. V was clipped by 7 bases and J by 6 bases; unmatched bases: 18. CDR3 loop: CASTIKGATISRNSPLHF. CDR3 bases: TGTGCCAGCACGATTAAGGGGGCAACCATAAGTCGTAATTCACCCCTCCACTTT.

This clone occurred a few times. V gene TRBV30 combines with J gene TRBJ2-3, with unresolved D. Germline V gives CDR1 GTSNPN, CDR2 SVGIG (reference sequence). CDR3 size: 15 residues. V was shortened by 4 bases and J by 1 base, with 15 bases between the two germline ends. In nucleotides, the CDR3 is TGTGCCTGGACCCCCAACGGGTTTGGCACAGATACGCAGTATTTT. Its translation is CAWTPNGFGTDTQYF. Looking up the rest from reference TRBV30 and TRBJ2-3 gives the full variable domain: SQTIHQWPATLVQPVGSPLSLECTVEGTSNPNLYWYRQAAGRGLQLLFYSVGIGQISSEVPQNLSASRPQDRQFILSSKKLLLSDSGFYLCAWTPNGFGTDTQYFGPGTRLTVL.

This chain uses TRBV11-2 with TRBJ1-6; D not certain. CDR3 length equals 13 residues. Germline-derived CDR1 and CDR2 are SGHAT and FQNNGV. Trimming took 0 bases from V and 10 from J, leaving 7 bases between them. Written as DNA, the CDR3 is TGTGCCAGCAGCTTAGATCTGCAATCACCCCTCCACTTT. It specifies CASSLDLQSPLHF.

The V call is TRBV11-2, the J call TRBJ1-2; 7 positions match TRBD1. After removal of 7 bases from V and 2 bases from J, the junction contained 7 bases not matched to a gene. The germline V gene has CDR1 SGHAT and CDR2 FQNNGV. The CDR3 has 14 amino acids. The CDR3 sequence: CASTSDRANYGYTF. CDR3 nucleotides: TGTGCCAGCACCTCAGACAGGGCGAACTATGGCTACACCTTC.

Concerning this clone: Sequence at one end of the junction differs from germline and may be a read error. The chain uses TRBV6-1 and TRBJ2-1, with 7 bases that match TRBD2. The CDR3 has 16 residues. Germline values: CDR1 MNHNS, CDR2 SASEGT. This chain's CDR3 is CASSEVFGTTVIEQFF. For the CDR3, the DNA is TGTGCCAGCAGCGAAGTTTTCGGGACTACTGTTATAGAGCAGTTCTTC.

The rearrangement uses TRBV6-5 and TRBJ1-1, with TRBD1 matching over 7 bases. Trimming at V came to 6 bases and at J to 3 bases, leaving 4 bases not matched to a gene. The CDR3 contains 13 residues. CDR1 is MNHEY, CDR2 SVGAGI, per germline. The CDR3 DNA reads as TGTGCCAGCAGGGGGCAGGGGGACACTGAAGCTTTCTTT. Amino acids: CASRGQGDTEAFF.

The chain uses TRBV5-8 and TRBJ1-2, with a tentative D call TRBD1 (5 bases). Germline CDR1 and CDR2: SGHTS and YDEGEE. V gave up 4 bases and J gave up 5 bases, with 15 bases separating them. The CDR3 is 14 residues long. CDR3 DNA sequence: TGTGCCAGCAGCCAGGGACTGTCTTCTTATGGCTACACCTTC. Translating it yields CASSQGLSSYGYTF.

The chain couples TRBV2 to TRBJ2-5; 8 positions match TRBD1. CDR1 and CDR2 from the germline V gene are SNHLY and FYNNEI. There are 15 residues in the CDR3. J was trimmed by 3 bases and V by 6 bases; bases with no gene match: 9. CDR3 loop: CASRRTGQVEETQYF. The DNA for the CDR3 is TGTGCCAGCAGGCGTACGGGACAGGTCGAAGAGACCCAGTACTTC.

This clone was seen a single time. Germline is not matched at one junction end, which may reflect a read error. The rearrangement uses TRBV5-1 and TRBJ2-2; either TRBD1 or TRBD2 may fit D (5 bases each). This CDR3 is built from 16 residues. In germline, CDR1 is SGHRS, CDR2 YFSETQ. CDR3 in DNA: TGCGCCAGCAGCCCGTCCGTGGGATCTCGCCATGGGGGGCTGTTTTTT. This codes for CASSPSVGSRHGGLFF.

The chain joins TRBV19 to TRBJ2-2; 12 bases are a match to TRBD2. The CDR3 is 17 residues long. Germline CDR1 LNHDA, CDR2 SQIVND (reference sequence). V lost 5 bases and J lost 4; bases outside the gene matches: 8. As DNA, the CDR3 is TGTGCCAGTAGTCGGCTAGCGGGAGGGCGGGGCACCGGGGAGCTGTTTTTT. Translation: CASSRLAGGRGTGELFF.

The CDR3 protein is CASTPGGQGFDTEAFF. The CDR3 DNA reads TGTGCCAGCACCCCTGGGGGACAGGGATTCGACACTGAAGCTTTCTTT. This chain joins TRBV5-4 and TRBJ1-1; 9 positions agree with TRBD1. CDR3 length: 16 residues. Trimming at V came to 6 bases and at J to 3 bases, leaving 12 bases not matched to a gene. Per the germline V gene, CDR1 is SGHNT and CDR2 is YYREEE (reference sequence).

The chain couples TRBV6-6 to TRBJ1-2; D gene unclear. The germline V and J ends were trimmed by 0 bases and 4 bases, with 9 bases remaining between them. The CDR3 totals 14 residues. Germline V gene lookup returns CDR1 MNHNY and CDR2 SVGAGI (reference sequence). The chain's CDR3 is CASSYSPRGYGYTF. The CDR3 DNA reads as TGTGCCAGCAGTTACTCTCCCAGAGGCTATGGCTACACCTTC.

Points on this clone: Within the sample, other DNA sequences also encode this same CDR3. In DNA, the CDR3 is TGTGCCAGCTCACCTGGACAGGGTGGTGGCTACACCTTC. Protein: CASSPGQGGGYTF. The chain employs TRBV18 and TRBJ1-2, with 8 bases lining up with TRBD1. CDR1 and CDR2 from the germline V gene are KGHSH and LQKENI. The CDR3 has 13 amino acids. The V segment lost 3 bases and the J segment 7 bases; nucleotides outside the gene matches: 4.

The rearrangement joins TRBV4-2 to TRBJ1-3, with D hard to call. V was pared by 4 bases and J by 4 bases, with 14 bases between. Germline V CDR1 and CDR2: LGHNA, YNFKEQ. This CDR3 has 15 residues. The DNA for the CDR3 is TGTGCCAGCAGCCCCCCCGGGCGGGCAGGAAACACCATATATTTT. Residues: CASSPPGRAGNTIYF.

The chain joins TRBV7-2 to TRBJ1-3; no clear D gene. Trimming removed 4 bases from V and 2 bases from J, with 9 bases in between. The germline gives CDR1 SGHTA, CDR2 FQGNSA. The CDR3 sequence is 14 residues long. DNA for the CDR3: TGTGCCAGCAGCTATGGTGAGACTGGAAACACCATATATTTT. Encoded protein: CASSYGETGNTIYF.

The chain recombines TRBV29-1 with TRBJ2-3; D uncertain. Trimming cost V 4 bases and J 3 bases, with 5 bases left between them. This CDR3 contains 11 residues. The germline V gene has CDR1 SQVTM and CDR2 ANQGSEA. The CDR3 protein is CSVGSTDTQYF. The CDR3 coding sequence is TGCAGCGTTGGGTCGACAGATACGCAGTATTTT.

The V gene is TRBV12-3 or TRBV12-4, the J gene TRBJ1-1, with D tentatively TRBD1 (5 bases). V gave up 5 bases and J gave up 10 bases, with 11 bases separating them. The CDR3 is made up of 11 amino acids. In DNA form, the CDR3 reads TGTGCCAGCAGTCTCCACAGGCGAGCTTTCTTT. It yields the protein CASSLHRRAFF.

CDR3 amino acids: CASSYSAAGSSYEQYF. In DNA, the CDR3 is TGTGCCAGCAGTTACTCTGCTGCAGGGAGCTCCTACGAGCAGTACTTC. The chain has TRBV6-5 and TRBJ2-7; D may match TRBD1 or TRBD2 (5 bases each). This CDR3 comprises 16 residues. Deletions cut 0 bases from V and 0 bases from J, with 12 bases between. Germline V lookup: CDR1 MNHEY, CDR2 SVGAGI.

CDR3 amino acids: CASSVLENTEAFF. The CDR3 coding sequence is TGTGCCAGCAGCGTCCTGGAAAACACTGAAGCTTTCTTT. The chain links TRBV2 to TRBJ1-1; D not certain. Trimming cost V 6 bases and J 2 bases, with 10 bases left between them. Looked up from germline, CDR1 is SNHLY and CDR2 is FYNNEI. The CDR3 covers 13 residues.

This clone was counted only a few times. The gene calls are TRBV7-9 and TRBJ1-2, with D unresolved. With 1 base removed from V and 8 bases from J, the gap between germline ends came to 5 bases. This CDR3 has 11 residues. The germline V gene has CDR1 SEHNR and CDR2 FQNEAQ (reference sequence). CDR3 sequence: CASSLERGYTF. The CDR3 region has the DNA TGTGCCAGCAGCTTAGAGAGAGGCTACACCTTC.

This clone was counted only a few times. The chain is built from TRBV29-1 and TRBJ1-2; D call uncertain. This CDR3 contains 13 residues. Germline CDR1 SQVTM, CDR2 ANQGSEA. Trimming left V 4 bases short and J 8 bases short, with 17 bases between. The CDR3 nucleotides read TGCAGCGTTGGCTCGGGCCTCCCCCAAGGCTACACCTTC. Translating it yields CSVGSGLPQGYTF.

This clone was recorded only once. Additional DNA sequences in this sample encode the identical CDR3. CDR3 amino acids: CASSRKGVGDSPLHF. CDR3 in DNA: TGTGCCAGCAGCCGGAAGGGGGTAGGAGATTCACCCCTCCACTTT. The chain is built from TRBV6-5 and TRBJ1-6, with D perhaps matching TRBD1 (6 bases). The CDR3 runs 15 residues. Trimming pared 6 bases from V and 8 bases from J, leaving 17 bases between. Germline lookup yields CDR1 MNHEY and CDR2 SVGAGI.

The chain combines TRBV24-1 with TRBJ2-2, with a tentative D call TRBD2 (6 bases). This CDR3 region has 15 residues. Germline V gene lookup returns CDR1 KGHDR and CDR2 SFDVKD. V was clipped by 9 bases and J by 1 base, with 14 bases between them. CDR3 in amino acids: CATGEGGKNTGELFF. The DNA for the CDR3 is TGTGCCACCGGCGAGGGAGGCAAGAACACCGGGGAGCTGTTTTTT.

The CDR3 spells CASSWGVRDRDTGELFF. The DNA for the CDR3 is TGTGCCAGCAGCTGGGGAGTCCGGGACAGGGACACCGGGGAGCTGTTTTTT. The rearrangement uses TRBV5-6 and TRBJ2-2, with TRBD1 matching 9 bases. There are 17 residues in the CDR3. Germline V gene sequence: CDR1 SGHDT, CDR2 YYEEEE. Trimming cost V 3 bases and J 3 bases; bases outside gene matches: 9.

The chain recombines TRBV15 with TRBJ2-7; a weak D match, TRBD1 (6 bases). The CDR3 loop spans 17 amino acids. Germline CDR1 LNHNV, CDR2 YYDKDF (reference sequence). The V end was cut by 1 base, the J end by 0 bases, with 16 bases between. The CDR3 here is CATSRAQTGPLSYEQYF. The CDR3 coding sequence is TGTGCCACCAGCAGAGCACAAACAGGGCCGCTCTCCTACGAGCAGTACTTC. Using reference TRBV15 and TRBJ2-7 for the parts outside the CDR3, the full variable domain is DAMVIQNPRYQVTQFGKPVTLSCSQTLNHNVMYWYQQKSSQAPKLLFHYYDKDFNNEADTPDNFQSRRPNTSFCFLDIRSPGLGDTAMYLCATSRAQTGPLSYEQYFGPGTRLTVT.

The chain is built from TRBV2 and TRBJ2-4; 7 nucleotides line up with TRBD1. This CDR3 region has 15 residues. J was trimmed by 0 bases and V by 11 bases; bases with no gene match: 10. Germline V gene sequence: CDR1 SNHLY, CDR2 FYNNEI. The CDR3 coding sequence is TGTGCCGGCCTAAGGCAGGGGGAAGCCAAAAACATTCAGTACTTC. It encodes CAGLRQGEAKNIQYF.

This clone was seen just once. The V call is TRBV7-9, the J call TRBJ1-3; D might be TRBD1 (5 bases). This CDR3 is built from 16 residues. Trimming removed 4 bases from V and 4 bases from J, with 17 bases in between. The germline CDR1 and CDR2 sequences are SEHNR and FQNEAQ (reference sequence). As DNA, the CDR3 is TGTGCCAGCAGCTACAGGTTAAATGAATGGGGAAACACCATATATTTT. Amino acids: CASSYRLNEWGNTIYF.